The 26 T cell receptor beta chains presented below share a single source sample, sequenced in a study of blood T cell repertoires in COVID-19. Repertoires were generated with immunoSEQ multiplex PCR, while TCRdb's copy carries only in-frame clones and drops some. The table has fewer than 300,000 clones, more than 80% seen once; the top ten hold over 5.5%. Sequencing was performed on peripheral blood. The receptors here all came from a woman aged 45-59 years with COVID-19, enrolled during active disease.

V and J are TRBV30 and TRBJ1-6; D might be TRBD1 (5 bases). Germline V gives CDR1 GTSNPN, CDR2 SVGIG (reference sequence). V lost 4 bases, J lost 9 bases, and 19 bases lay in between. The CDR3 consists of 15 residues. CDR3 in amino acids: CAWNWGELDRSPLHF. The CDR3 DNA sequence: TGTGCCTGGAACTGGGGGGAGTTAGACCGTTCACCCCTCCACTTT.

The CDR3 DNA reads as TGTGCCAGCAGTGAAGCAACAGGGGGCTCTAACTATGGCTACACCTTC. The encoded protein is CASSEATGGSNYGYTF. The chain carries TRBV2 and TRBJ1-2; TRBD1 matches 9 bases. The V and J ends lost 0 bases and 0 bases, in that order; junction bases with no gene match: 2. The CDR3 sequence is 16 residues long. Germline V gene sequence: CDR1 SNHLY, CDR2 FYNNEI.

This clone was counted once. The chain recombines TRBV5-1 with TRBJ2-3, with TRBD1 identical over 7 bases. The V gene's germline CDR1 is SGHRS and CDR2 YFSETQ. The CDR3 extends over 17 amino acids. The ends lost 3 bases at V and 1 base at J; junction bases unmatched: 11. CDR3 sequence reads: CASSSYTGVMGTDTQYF. The CDR3 DNA is TGCGCCAGCAGCTCGTATACAGGGGTAATGGGCACAGATACGCAGTATTTT.

This chain links TRBV5-8 with TRBJ2-5; 8 bases are shared with TRBD1. CDR1 SGHTS and CDR2 YDEGEE come from the germline V gene. The CDR3 length is 14 residues. The ends lost 4 bases at V and 5 bases at J; junction bases unmatched: 7. As DNA, the CDR3 is TGTGCCAGCAGCCTAGGACAGGGATGGGAGACCCAGTACTTC. Translation: CASSLGQGWETQYF.

This clone occurred once. CDR3 region: CASSEFSQETQYF. CDR3 nucleotide sequence: TGTGCCAGCAGTGAGTTCTCGCAAGAGACCCAGTACTTC. The chain carries TRBV2 and TRBJ2-5; D unclear. The CDR3 loop spans 13 amino acids. Germline lookup yields CDR1 SNHLY and CDR2 FYNNEI. Trimming pared 3 bases from V and 2 bases from J, leaving 7 bases between.

In DNA, the CDR3 is TGTGCCAGCAGTGTAGACAGGCCCCAAGAGACCCAGTACTTC. Its protein product is CASSVDRPQETQYF. The rearrangement uses TRBV6-4 and TRBJ2-5; D may be TRBD1 (6 bases). The CDR3 totals 14 residues. Germline V gives CDR1 MRHNA, CDR2 SNTAGT. V shed 4 bases and J shed 1 base, with 10 bases lying between them.

The DNA of the CDR3 is TGTGCCAGTTCCCTGGGCGAGACCCAGTACTTC. Its translation is CASSLGETQYF. The chain recombines TRBV3-1 (or the pseudogene TRBV3-2) with TRBJ2-5, with D hard to call. The CDR3 totals 11 residues. V was shortened by 9 bases and J by 5 bases, with 10 bases between the two germline ends. Germline V gene sequence: CDR1 LGHDT, CDR2 YNNKEL (reference sequence).

The V gene is TRBV5-5, the J gene TRBJ2-7, with D possibly matching TRBD2 (6 bases). Germline lookup yields CDR1 SGHKS and CDR2 YYEKEE (reference sequence). Trimming removed 3 bases from V and 3 bases from J, with 13 bases in between. There are 14 residues in the CDR3. CDR3 residues: CASSYGGANYEQYF. Written as DNA, the CDR3 is TGTGCCAGCAGCTACGGCGGGGCAAACTACGAGCAGTACTTC.

This chain links TRBV4-3 with TRBJ1-6; 8 bases fit TRBD1. Germline CDR1 and CDR2: LGHNA and YSLEER. The CDR3 is 16 residues long. With 5 bases clipped from V and 10 bases from J, the junction kept 13 bases outside the gene matches. For the CDR3, the DNA is TGCGCCAGCAGCTCGGGGACAGGTCGTTTTTTCTCACCCCTCCACTTT. Translating gives CASSSGTGRFFSPLHF.

V and J are TRBV6-5 and TRBJ2-7; no clear D. The V gene's germline CDR1 is MNHEY and CDR2 SVGAGI. The germline V and J ends were trimmed by 5 bases and 2 bases, with 10 bases remaining between them. This CDR3 spans 13 amino acids. CDR3 nucleotide sequence: TGTGCCAGCAGTAGGAGTTCTACCTACGAGCAGTACTTC. Encoded protein: CASSRSSTYEQYF.

The CDR3 here is CASSSKTGLASGYTF. DNA for the CDR3: TGTGCCAGCAGCTCGAAAACAGGGTTGGCTTCTGGCTACACCTTC. V and J are TRBV6-5 and TRBJ1-2, with TRBD1 as a possible D gene (6 bases). Germline V gene lookup returns CDR1 MNHEY and CDR2 SVGAGI. The V end was cut by 6 bases, the J end by 7 bases, with 21 bases between. The CDR3 consists of 15 residues.

V is TRBV11-1 and J is TRBJ1-1; perhaps TRBD1 as D (5 bases). Germline CDR1 reads SGHAT; CDR2 reads FQDESV (reference sequence). V was trimmed by 3 bases and J by 7 bases, leaving 9 bases between them. The CDR3 runs to 12 residues. The CDR3 DNA sequence: TGTGCCAGCAGCTTTTATAGGGGTGAAGCTTTCTTT. Its protein is CASSFYRGEAFF.

The chain couples TRBV18 to TRBJ1-5; possible D gene TRBD1, 6 bases. CDR3 length: 13 residues. The germline V gene has CDR1 KGHSH and CDR2 LQKENI. The V gene lost 3 bases and the J gene lost 7 bases, with 10 bases spanning the gap. The CDR3: CASSPGTHQPQHF. The DNA for the CDR3 is TGTGCCAGCTCACCCGGGACACACCAGCCCCAGCATTTT.

The rearrangement uses TRBV6-5 and TRBJ2-7; 9 nucleotides line up with TRBD1. CDR1 and CDR2 (germline): MNHEY, SVGAGI. The CDR3 extends over 16 amino acids. The V gene end was trimmed by 2 bases and the J gene end by 4 bases; junction bases not matched to a gene: 9. CDR3 sequence reads: CASSYPGGQGMYEQYF. The CDR3 DNA sequence: TGTGCCAGCAGTTACCCAGGGGGACAGGGTATGTACGAGCAGTACTTC.

This chain uses TRBV2 with TRBJ2-1, with TRBD2 matching 13 bases. Germline CDR1 is SNHLY and CDR2 is FYNNEI. Unmatched junction bases numbered 11, after V lost 6 bases and J lost 6 bases. The CDR3 is made up of 17 amino acids. DNA for the CDR3: TGTGCCAGCAGGCAACTAGCGGGAGGGACGTATAGCAATGAGCAGTTCTTC. Translating it yields CASRQLAGGTYSNEQFF.

The chain uses TRBV7-2 and TRBJ2-1, with 9 positions matching TRBD2. The CDR3 runs to 14 residues. The V gene's germline CDR1 is SGHTA and CDR2 FQGNSA. V shed 1 base, J shed 9 bases, and the junction held 4 bases outside the gene matches. CDR3 protein: CASSLEASGIEQFF. For the CDR3, the DNA is TGTGCCAGCAGCTTAGAGGCTAGCGGGATTGAGCAGTTCTTC.

CDR3 bases: TGTGCCAGCAGGGCGGGTTCCCGGGACTATGGCTACACCTTC. It yields the protein CASRAGSRDYGYTF. The genes are TRBV28 and TRBJ1-2, with no clear D. This CDR3 has 14 amino acids. CDR1 and CDR2 from the germline V gene are MDHEN and SYDVKM. Trimming stripped 6 bases from V and 3 bases from J, with 14 bases between.

The rearrangement uses TRBV5-6 and TRBJ2-7; TRBD1 aligns across 9 bases. CDR3 length: 14 amino acids. V shed 4 bases and J 4 bases; nucleotides not matched to a gene: 6. Germline assignment: CDR1 SGHDT and CDR2 YYEEEE. The CDR3 region has the DNA TGTGCCAGCAGCGCCGGGACAGGGAAGTACGAGCAGTACTTC. It encodes CASSAGTGKYEQYF.

The gene calls are TRBV7-2 and TRBJ1-5, with 7 bases matching TRBD1. CDR3 length equals 14 residues. Trimming removed 5 bases from V and 3 bases from J; junction bases left unmatched: 4. Per the germline V gene, CDR1 is SGHTA and CDR2 is FQGNSA. The CDR3 nucleotides are TGTGCCAGCAGCAGGGACAGCTCCAATCAGCCCCAGCATTTT. Protein: CASSRDSSNQPQHF.

V gene TRBV5-6 combines with J gene TRBJ2-7, with TRBD1 matching over 7 bases. This CDR3 contains 15 residues. The V gene end was trimmed by 0 bases and the J gene end by 4 bases; junction bases not matched to a gene: 7. Germline CDR1 SGHDT, CDR2 YYEEEE. The CDR3 spells CASSLAEGAGYEQYF. DNA for the CDR3: TGTGCCAGCAGCTTGGCCGAGGGGGCGGGTTACGAGCAGTACTTC.

The V and J genes are TRBV9 and TRBJ2-7; 10 bases line up with TRBD2. This CDR3 has 15 amino acids. Looked up from germline, CDR1 is SGDLS and CDR2 is YYNGEE. Unmatched junction bases numbered 10, after V lost 4 bases and J lost 6 bases. CDR3 nucleotide sequence: TGTGCCAGCAGCCCATCTAGCGGGAGTATTGGCGAGCAGTACTTC. Protein: CASSPSSGSIGEQYF. Full variable domain (outside the CDR3, taken from reference TRBV9 and TRBJ2-7): DSGVTQTPKHLITATGQRVTLRCSPRSGDLSVYWYQQSLDQGLQFLIQYYNGEERAKGNILERFSAQQFPDLHSELNLSSLELGDSALYFCASSPSSGSIGEQYFGPGTRLTVT.

V usage is TRBV4-3 and J usage is TRBJ2-5, with TRBD2 matching 10 bases. The trim removed 0 bases at V and 3 bases at J, leaving 10 bases unmatched. Per the germline V gene, CDR1 is LGHNA and CDR2 is YSLEER. This CDR3 spans 18 amino acids. The CDR3 sequence is CASSQDYRASGSEETQYF. As DNA, the CDR3 is TGCGCCAGCAGCCAAGATTACAGGGCTAGCGGGAGCGAAGAGACCCAGTACTTC.

The chain carries TRBV19 and TRBJ2-1, with a weak D call TRBD2 (5 bases). Germline CDR1 LNHDA, CDR2 SQIVND (reference sequence). With 4 bases removed from V and 0 bases from J, the gap between germline ends came to 13 bases. The CDR3 runs to 16 residues. CDR3 nucleotides: TGTGCCAGTAGTAACGCCTCGACTACCTCCTACAATGAGCAGTTCTTC. Translating gives CASSNASTTSYNEQFF.

The V and J genes are TRBV6-5 and TRBJ1-2; 8 bases are shared with TRBD1. In germline, CDR1 is MNHEY, CDR2 SVGAGI. This CDR3 contains 14 residues. V dropped 5 bases and J dropped 3; count of bases not matched to a gene: 5. CDR3: CASSHLQGDYGYTF. The CDR3 coding sequence is TGTGCCAGCAGTCACCTACAGGGGGACTATGGCTACACCTTC.

The rearrangement links TRBV5-1 to TRBJ2-7; 9 bases agree with TRBD2. Looked up from germline, CDR1 is SGHRS and CDR2 is YFSETQ. Unmatched junction bases numbered 12, after V lost 3 bases and J lost 2 bases. This CDR3 spans 17 amino acids. For the CDR3, the DNA is TGCGCCAGCAGCTCGGGACCTAAAGCGGGGGGAGCCTACGAGCAGTACTTC. Residues: CASSSGPKAGGAYEQYF.

The rearrangement joins TRBV30 to TRBJ1-1; 7 nucleotides line up with TRBD1. V trimming: 4 bases; J trimming: 3 bases; junction bases outside the gene matches: 8. The CDR3 spans 14 residues. The germline gives CDR1 GTSNPN, CDR2 SVGIG (reference sequence). DNA of the CDR3: TGTGCCTGGAAGTTCGGAGGGGGCTACACTGAAGCTTTCTTT. It codes for CAWKFGGGYTEAFF.